Shown below are 14 T cell receptor beta chains from a single sample sequenced in a study of T cells in Graves' hyperthyroidism and ophthalmopathy. The investigators amplified TCR beta CDR3 regions from RNA transcripts. HTBI primers were the set used in a first-round RT-PCR of the TCR CDR3. TCRdb used MiXCR to reprocess the multiplex PCR reads, holding one entry per CDR3 protein. This sample has about 570,000 distinct CDR3 sequences, with around 46% found just once. The sequencing sample was made of peripheral blood or thyroid tissue (not recorded which). Receptor source: an adult woman with Graves' disease, either hyperthyroidism or ophthalmopathy (not recorded which).

A word on this clonotype: Its ends do not fully match the called genes, so a read error is possible. This rearrangement joins TRBV2 to TRBJ2-5; D remains ambiguous. The V gene's germline CDR1 is SNHLY and CDR2 FYNNEI. The CDR3 is 11 amino acids. CDR3 sequence: CASNHQETQYF. In nucleotides, the CDR3 is TGTGCCAGCAATCACCAGGAGACCCAGTACTTC.

In this sample, this clonotype turned up many times. The DNA is left out, because the CDR3 cannot be placed on it with certainty; the CDR3 is given as TCRdb lists it. The chain recombines TRBV6-6 with TRBJ1-4; TRBD1 is the table's D call, not checked against the DNA. The CDR3 length equals 15 residues, ends included. Germline CDR1 reads MNHNY; CDR2 reads SVGAGI (reference sequence). The CDR3 sequence: CASSTSDRGNEKLFF.

This chain connects TRBV5-4 to TRBJ2-6; the D gene is possibly TRBD1 (5 bases). This CDR3 is built from 16 residues. Germline assignment: CDR1 SGHNT and CDR2 YYREEE (reference sequence). V lost 10 bases to trimming and J lost 2 bases, with 19 bases between them. CDR3 region: CAARVGVNTGANVLTF. The CDR3 DNA follows: TGTGCCGCAAGGGTAGGGGTGAACACTGGGGCCAACGTCCTGACTTTC.

This clonotype showed up many times. V gene TRBV20-1 combines with J gene TRBJ1-6; D is unclear. V lost 2 bases and J lost 7, with 9 bases in between. CDR1 and CDR2 from the germline V gene are DFQATT and SNEGSKA (reference sequence). This CDR3 has 13 residues. CDR3 loop: CSARSGRNSPLHF. Written as DNA, the CDR3 is TGCAGTGCTAGATCCGGAAGGAATTCACCCCTCCACTTT.

The chain employs TRBV29-1 and TRBJ1-4; 8 positions agree with TRBD1. Losses at the gene ends were 3 bases for V and 6 bases for J; bases not matched to a gene: 6. The CDR3 runs to 14 residues. Germline V CDR1 and CDR2: SQVTM, ANQGSEA. The CDR3: CSVDKGQGYEKLFF. The DNA of the CDR3 is TGCAGCGTTGACAAAGGACAGGGATATGAAAAACTGTTTTTT.

As concerns this clonotype: One end of the junction is discordant with germline, which a read error may explain. The CDR3 sequence: CASSQDRYSNRPQHF. CDR3 DNA sequence: TGTGCCAGCAGCCAAGACCGGTATAGCAATCGGCCCCAGCATTTT. The chain recombines TRBV4-2 with TRBJ1-5; D remains ambiguous. The germline CDR1 and CDR2 sequences are LGHNA and YNFKEQ. The CDR3 is 15 residues long.

This clonotype was recorded at least ten times. The chain recombines TRBV7-9 with TRBJ2-5, with a weak D call TRBD1 (7 bases). CDR1 is SEHNR, CDR2 FQNEAQ, per germline (reference sequence). V gave up 7 bases and J gave up 2 bases, with 14 bases separating them. This CDR3 is 14 amino acids long. CDR3 nucleotides: TGTGCCAGCACCCCAGGGGGGAATCAAGAGACCCAGTACTTC. It specifies CASTPGGNQETQYF.

This clonotype was recorded at least ten times. The V call is TRBV2, the J call TRBJ2-7; 9 bases map to TRBD2. The CDR3 contains 13 residues. The germline V gene encodes CDR1 SNHLY and CDR2 FYNNEI. Trimming cost V 6 bases and J 3 bases; bases outside gene matches: 3. The CDR3 is CASRSSGDYEQYF. The CDR3 nucleotides read TGTGCCAGCAGGTCTAGCGGGGACTACGAGCAGTACTTC.

V usage is TRBV29-1 and J usage is TRBJ1-1; no clear D gene. The V gene lost 5 bases and the J gene lost 1 base, with 8 bases spanning the gap. Germline V CDR1 and CDR2: SQVTM, ANQGSEA. This CDR3 spans 12 amino acids. This chain's CDR3 is CSVKRENTEAFF. In nucleotides, the CDR3 is TGCAGCGTTAAAAGGGAGAACACTGAAGCTTTCTTT.

This chain joins TRBV20-1 and TRBJ2-7, with 9 bases lining up with TRBD2. The DNA end is a closer match to TRBJ2-1, so the J assignment may be wrong. The length of the CDR3 is 14 residues. CDR1 and CDR2 from the germline V gene are DFQATT and SNEGSKA (reference sequence). CDR3: CSAATGTSLNEQFF. The CDR3, as DNA: TGCAGTGCCGCAACCGGGACTAGCTTGAATGAGCAGTTCTTC.

The chain links TRBV2 to TRBJ2-2; D unclear. Trimming left V 6 bases short and J 7 bases short, with 9 bases between. Germline V gives CDR1 SNHLY, CDR2 FYNNEI. The CDR3 runs to 12 residues. The CDR3 is CASSLRIGELFF. The CDR3 DNA reads as TGTGCCAGCAGCCTGAGGATCGGGGAGCTGTTTTTT.

There are many counts of this clonotype. The chain is built from TRBV19 and TRBJ2-7, with a tentative D call TRBD2 (6 bases). The length of the CDR3 is 16 residues. V gave up 1 base and J gave up 3 bases, with 16 bases separating them. CDR1 is LNHDA, CDR2 SQIVND, per germline (reference sequence). The DNA of the CDR3 is TGTGCCAGTAGTATAGGAGGGGACTTATACCGCTACGAGCAGTACTTC. Translating gives CASSIGGDLYRYEQYF.

V gene TRBV7-9 combines with J gene TRBJ2-7; no reliable D call. Trimming removed 4 bases from V and 2 bases from J, with 12 bases in between. Per the germline V gene, CDR1 is SEHNR and CDR2 is FQNEAQ (reference sequence). This CDR3 is 14 amino acids long. The chain's CDR3 is CASSSRQEPYEQYF. CDR3 nucleotides: TGTGCCAGCAGCTCCCGGCAGGAACCCTACGAGCAGTACTTC.

This clonotype was detected a few times. The chain couples TRBV12-3 or TRBV12-4 to TRBJ1-1, with 11 bases aligning to TRBD1. The CDR3 contains 15 residues. Unmatched junction bases numbered 8, after V lost 6 bases and J lost 5 bases. The CDR3 sequence is CASSSTGTGGTEAFF. In nucleotides, the CDR3 is TGTGCCAGCAGCAGCACCGGGACAGGGGGGACTGAAGCTTTCTTT.